This TCR beta chain stems from a study of beta chain features in type 1 diabetes. Study-wide points: Whether HLA type affects TCRB rearrangement stayed undetermined in the present work. Shorter TCRB CDR3s, moderately but significantly so, marked every one of the four CD4+ subsets in Type 1 diabetes patients. Researchers cautioned that cDNA sequencing could over-represent cells with high TCR expression.

Looked up from germline, CDR1 is LGHNA and CDR2 is YSLEER. V dropped 1 base and J dropped 8 bases, with 15 bases sitting between them. The CDR3 covers 16 residues. As concerns this clone: Its antigen is undetermined.

What was sequenced were expressed TCRB transcripts, since all of the isolated RNA had been reverse transcribed. TCRdb's table, derived via immunoSEQ multiplex PCR, lists solely in-frame clones and lacks some. Among about 650,000 clones listed, over 10% were seen once. This chain uses TRBV4-3 with TRBJ1-6; D not resolved. The sequence was collected from a man aged 30 to 45 with type 1 diabetes. The specimen sequenced was naive CD4+ T cells from blood. This CDR3 is CASSQVLGVDDSPLHF. The DNA of the CDR3 is TGCGCCAGCAGCCAAGTTCTCGGGGTTGACGATTCACCCCTCCACTTT.